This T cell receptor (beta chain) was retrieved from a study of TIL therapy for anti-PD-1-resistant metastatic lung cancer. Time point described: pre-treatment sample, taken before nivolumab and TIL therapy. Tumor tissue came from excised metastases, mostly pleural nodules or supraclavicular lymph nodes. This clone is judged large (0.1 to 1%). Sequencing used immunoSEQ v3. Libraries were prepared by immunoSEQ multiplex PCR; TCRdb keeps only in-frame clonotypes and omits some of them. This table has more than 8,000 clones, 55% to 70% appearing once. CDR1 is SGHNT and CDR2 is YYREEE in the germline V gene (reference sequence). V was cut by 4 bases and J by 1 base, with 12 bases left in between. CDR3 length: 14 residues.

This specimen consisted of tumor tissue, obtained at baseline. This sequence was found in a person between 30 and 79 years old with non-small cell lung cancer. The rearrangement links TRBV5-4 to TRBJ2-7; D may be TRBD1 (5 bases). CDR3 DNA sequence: TGTGCCAGCAGCCTAACCCAGGGTTCCTACGAGCAGTACTTC. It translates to CASSLTQGSYEQYF.